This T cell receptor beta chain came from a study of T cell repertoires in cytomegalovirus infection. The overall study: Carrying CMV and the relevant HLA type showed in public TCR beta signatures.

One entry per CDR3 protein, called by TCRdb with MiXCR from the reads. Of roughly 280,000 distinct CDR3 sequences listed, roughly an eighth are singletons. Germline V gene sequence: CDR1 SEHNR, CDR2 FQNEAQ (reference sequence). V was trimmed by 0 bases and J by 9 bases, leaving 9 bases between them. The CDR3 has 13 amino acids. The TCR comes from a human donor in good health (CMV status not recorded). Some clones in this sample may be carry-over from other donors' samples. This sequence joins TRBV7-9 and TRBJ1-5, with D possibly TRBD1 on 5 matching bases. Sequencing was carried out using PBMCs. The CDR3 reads CASSLAGPRPQHF. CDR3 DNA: TGTGCCAGCAGCTTAGCGGGGCCCAGGCCCCAGCATTTT.